This entry is about one T cell receptor (beta chain). One entry per CDR3 protein, called by TCRdb with MiXCR from the 5' RACE reads. The sample lists about 500,000 distinct CDR3 sequences, around 20% occurring once. This sample is drawn from a study of T-cell memory formation after mild COVID-19. The V gene's germline CDR1 is MNHEY and CDR2 SVGAGI. This CDR3 spans 13 amino acids. V was clipped by 4 bases and J by 4 bases, with 8 bases between them. The sample consisted of PBMCs or a T cell subset sorted from them (not recorded which). The chain carries TRBV6-5 and TRBJ1-3, with D unresolved. The TCR comes from an adult woman who had mild COVID-19 (a few samples of this study predate the infection). Cell type and time point are not known. The CDR3 reads CASSFGQGNTIYF. CDR3 sequence (DNA): TGTGCCAGCAGTTTTGGGCAGGGAAACACCATATATTTT.